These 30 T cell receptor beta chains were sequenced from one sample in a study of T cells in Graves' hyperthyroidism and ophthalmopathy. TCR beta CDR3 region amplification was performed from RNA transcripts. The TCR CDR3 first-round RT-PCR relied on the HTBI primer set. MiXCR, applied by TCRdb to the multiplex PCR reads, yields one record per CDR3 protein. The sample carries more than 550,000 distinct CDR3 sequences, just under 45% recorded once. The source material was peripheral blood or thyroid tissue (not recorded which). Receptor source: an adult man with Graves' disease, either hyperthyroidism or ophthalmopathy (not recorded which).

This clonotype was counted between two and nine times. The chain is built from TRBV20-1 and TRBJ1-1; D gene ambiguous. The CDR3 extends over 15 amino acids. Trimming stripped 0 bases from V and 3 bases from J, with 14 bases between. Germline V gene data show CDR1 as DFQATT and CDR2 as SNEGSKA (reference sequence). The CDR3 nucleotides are TGCAGTGCTAGAGATCGACGGAGCGGGGACACTGAAGCTTTCTTT. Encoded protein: CSARDRRSGDTEAFF.

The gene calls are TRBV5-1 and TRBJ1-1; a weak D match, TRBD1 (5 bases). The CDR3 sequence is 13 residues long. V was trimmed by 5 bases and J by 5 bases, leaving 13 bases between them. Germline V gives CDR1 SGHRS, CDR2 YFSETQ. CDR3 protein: CASSRGGVTEAFF. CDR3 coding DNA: TGCGCCAGCAGTCGCGGGGGTGTTACTGAAGCTTTCTTT.

This CDR3 reads CASSLATSGIQETQYF. The CDR3 nucleotides read TGTGCCAGCAGCTTGGCAACTAGCGGGATACAAGAGACCCAGTACTTC. V is TRBV5-5 and J is TRBJ2-5; 10 bases fit TRBD2. The CDR3 sequence is 16 residues long. Germline V gene data show CDR1 as SGHKS and CDR2 as YYEKEE (reference sequence). J was trimmed by 2 bases and V by 0 bases; bases with no gene match: 4.

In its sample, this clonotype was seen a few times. The CDR3 sequence: CASSFRDRYEQYF. CDR3 in DNA: TGTGCCAGCAGCTTCCGGGACAGATACGAGCAGTACTTC. This chain links TRBV7-9 with TRBJ2-7; 7 bases map to TRBD1. Germline trimming cut 3 bases from V and 4 bases from J; bases unmatched to any gene: 3. This CDR3 region has 13 residues. Germline V lookup: CDR1 SEHNR, CDR2 FQNEAQ (reference sequence). The full variable domain, in which reference TRBV7-9 and TRBJ2-7 provide the parts outside the CDR3, is DTGVSQNPRHKITKRGQNVTFRCDPISEHNRLYWYRQTLGQGPEFLTYFQNEAQLEKSRLLSDRFSAERPKGSFSTLEIQRTEQGDSAMYLCASSFRDRYEQYFGPGTRLTVT.

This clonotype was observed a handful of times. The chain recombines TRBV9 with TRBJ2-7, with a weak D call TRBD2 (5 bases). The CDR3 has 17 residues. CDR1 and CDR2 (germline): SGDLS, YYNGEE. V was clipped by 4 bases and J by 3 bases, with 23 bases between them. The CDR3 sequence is CASSPDRLASLGYEQYF. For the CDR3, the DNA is TGTGCCAGCAGCCCCGACCGCCTAGCAAGTTTGGGCTACGAGCAGTACTTC.

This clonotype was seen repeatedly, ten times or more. Here the CDR3 DNA reads TGTGCCAGCAGTCCTACCACTAGCGCGGGCACCCAGTACTTC. Translation: CASSPTTSAGTQYF. The V and J genes are TRBV2 and TRBJ2-5; TRBD2 agrees at 7 bases. Germline loops: CDR1 SNHLY, CDR2 FYNNEI. CDR3 length equals 14 residues. Trimming at V came to 5 bases and at J to 8 bases, leaving 11 bases not matched to a gene.

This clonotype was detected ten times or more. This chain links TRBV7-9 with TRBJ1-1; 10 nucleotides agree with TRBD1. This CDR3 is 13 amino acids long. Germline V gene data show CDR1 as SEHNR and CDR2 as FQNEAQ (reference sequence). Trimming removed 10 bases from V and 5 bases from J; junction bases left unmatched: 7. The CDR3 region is CAIAGTGETEAFF. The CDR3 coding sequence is TGTGCCATTGCCGGGACAGGGGAAACTGAAGCTTTCTTT.

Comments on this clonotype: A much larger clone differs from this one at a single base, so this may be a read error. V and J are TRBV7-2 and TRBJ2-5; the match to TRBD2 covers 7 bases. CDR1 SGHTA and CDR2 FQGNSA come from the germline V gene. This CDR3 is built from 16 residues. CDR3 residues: CASRPSRDYLQEAQYF. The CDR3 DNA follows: TGTGCCAGCAGACCATCCCGGGACTACCTCCAAGAGGCCCAGTACTTC.

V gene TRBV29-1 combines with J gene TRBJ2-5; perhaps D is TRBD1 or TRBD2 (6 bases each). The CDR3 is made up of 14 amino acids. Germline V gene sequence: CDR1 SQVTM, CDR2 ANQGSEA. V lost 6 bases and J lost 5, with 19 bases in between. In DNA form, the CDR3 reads TGCAGCGTCCGACTTCCGGGGGCGGTTGAGACCCAGTACTTC. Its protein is CSVRLPGAVETQYF.

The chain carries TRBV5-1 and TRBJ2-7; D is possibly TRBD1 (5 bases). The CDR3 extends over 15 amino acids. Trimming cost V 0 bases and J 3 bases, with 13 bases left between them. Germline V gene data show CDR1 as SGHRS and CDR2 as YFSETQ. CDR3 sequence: CASSLADTWDYEQYF. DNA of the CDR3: TGCGCCAGCAGCTTGGCGGACACTTGGGACTACGAGCAGTACTTC.

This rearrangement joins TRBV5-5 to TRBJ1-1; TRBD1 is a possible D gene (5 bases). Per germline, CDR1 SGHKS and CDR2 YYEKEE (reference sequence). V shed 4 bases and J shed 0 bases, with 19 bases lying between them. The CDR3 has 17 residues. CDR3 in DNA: TGTGCCAGCAGCCCCGTTGGGGGGTACGGCATGAACACTGAAGCTTTCTTT. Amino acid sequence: CASSPVGGYGMNTEAFF.

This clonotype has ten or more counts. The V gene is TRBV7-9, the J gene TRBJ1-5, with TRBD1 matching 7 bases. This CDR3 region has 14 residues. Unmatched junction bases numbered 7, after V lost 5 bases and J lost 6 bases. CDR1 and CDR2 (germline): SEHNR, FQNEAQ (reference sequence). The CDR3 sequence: CASSGKQGSQPQHF. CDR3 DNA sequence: TGTGCCAGCAGCGGAAAACAGGGGTCTCAGCCCCAGCATTTT. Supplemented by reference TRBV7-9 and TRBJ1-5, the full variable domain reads DTGVSQNPRHKITKRGQNVTFRCDPISEHNRLYWYRQTLGQGPEFLTYFQNEAQLEKSRLLSDRFSAERPKGSFSTLEIQRTEQGDSAMYLCASSGKQGSQPQHFGDGTRLSIL.

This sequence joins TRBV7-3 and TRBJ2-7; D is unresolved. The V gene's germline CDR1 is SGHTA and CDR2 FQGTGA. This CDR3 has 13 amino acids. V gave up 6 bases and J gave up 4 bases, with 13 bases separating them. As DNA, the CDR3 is TGTGCCAGCAGTTTCAACGAGGCGTACGAGCAGTACTTC. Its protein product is CASSFNEAYEQYF.

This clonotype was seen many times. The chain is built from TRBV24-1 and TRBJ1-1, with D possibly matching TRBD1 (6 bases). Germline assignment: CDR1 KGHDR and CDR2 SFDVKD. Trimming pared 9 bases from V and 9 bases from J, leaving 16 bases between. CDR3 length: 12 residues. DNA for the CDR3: TGTGCCACCGGCGACAACAGGGAGAAAGCTTTCTTT. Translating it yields CATGDNREKAFF.

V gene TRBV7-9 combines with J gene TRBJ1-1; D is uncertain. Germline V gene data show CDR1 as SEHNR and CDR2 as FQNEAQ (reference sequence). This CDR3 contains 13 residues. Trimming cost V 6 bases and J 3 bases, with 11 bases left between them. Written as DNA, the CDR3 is TGTGCCAGCAGGTTACGCGGGGACACTGAAGCTTTCTTT. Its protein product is CASRLRGDTEAFF.

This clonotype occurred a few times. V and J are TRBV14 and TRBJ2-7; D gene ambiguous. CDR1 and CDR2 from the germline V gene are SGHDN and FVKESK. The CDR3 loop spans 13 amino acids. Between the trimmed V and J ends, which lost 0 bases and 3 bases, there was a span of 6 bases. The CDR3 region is CASSQDDLYEQYF. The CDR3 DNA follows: TGTGCCAGCAGCCAAGATGATCTCTACGAGCAGTACTTC.

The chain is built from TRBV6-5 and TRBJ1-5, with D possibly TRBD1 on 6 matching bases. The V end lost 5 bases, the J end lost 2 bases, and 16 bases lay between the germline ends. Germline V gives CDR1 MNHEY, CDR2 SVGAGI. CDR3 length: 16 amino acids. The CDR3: CASSETPRGGNQPQHF. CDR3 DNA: TGTGCCAGCAGTGAAACCCCCAGGGGAGGCAATCAGCCCCAGCATTTT.

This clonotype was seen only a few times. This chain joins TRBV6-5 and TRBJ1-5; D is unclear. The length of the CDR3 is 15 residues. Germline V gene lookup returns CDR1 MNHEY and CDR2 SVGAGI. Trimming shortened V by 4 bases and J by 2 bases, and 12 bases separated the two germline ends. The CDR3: CASSFGVSGNQPQHF. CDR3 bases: TGTGCCAGCAGTTTCGGGGTATCGGGCAATCAGCCCCAGCATTTT.

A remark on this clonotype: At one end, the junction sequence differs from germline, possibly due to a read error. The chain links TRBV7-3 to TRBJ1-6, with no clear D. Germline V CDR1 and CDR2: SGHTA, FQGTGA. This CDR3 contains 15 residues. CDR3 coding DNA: TGCGCCAGCAGTTCCTCCCGCCTTGATAATTCACCCCTCCACTTT. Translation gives CASSSSRLDNSPLHF.

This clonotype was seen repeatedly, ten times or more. CDR3 residues: CASSLDGGRHTEAFF. Here the CDR3 DNA reads TGTGCCAGCAGCTTAGATGGGGGGCGGCACACTGAAGCTTTCTTT. The V gene is TRBV7-2, the J gene TRBJ1-1; TRBD1 might be the D (6 bases). V gave up 1 base and J gave up 3 bases, with 12 bases separating them. CDR1 and CDR2 from the germline V gene are SGHTA and FQGNSA. The CDR3 runs to 15 residues. Supplemented by reference TRBV7-2 and TRBJ1-1, the full variable domain reads GAGVSQSPSNKVTEKGKDVELRCDPISGHTALYWYRQSLGQGLEFLIYFQGNSAPDKSGLPSDRFSAERTGGSVSTLTIQRTQQEDSAVYLCASSLDGGRHTEAFFGQGTRLTVV.

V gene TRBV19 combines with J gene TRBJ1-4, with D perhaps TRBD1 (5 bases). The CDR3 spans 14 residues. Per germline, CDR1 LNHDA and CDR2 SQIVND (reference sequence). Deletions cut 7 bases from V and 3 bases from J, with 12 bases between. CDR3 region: CASMGGDANEKLFF. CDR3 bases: TGTGCCAGTATGGGAGGGGACGCTAATGAAAAACTGTTTTTT.

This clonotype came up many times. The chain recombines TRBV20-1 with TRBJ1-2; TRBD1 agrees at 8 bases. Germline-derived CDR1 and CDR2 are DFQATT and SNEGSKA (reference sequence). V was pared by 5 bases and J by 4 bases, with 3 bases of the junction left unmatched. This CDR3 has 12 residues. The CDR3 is CSAEDRVYGYTF. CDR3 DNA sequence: TGCAGTGCTGAGGACAGGGTCTATGGCTACACCTTC.

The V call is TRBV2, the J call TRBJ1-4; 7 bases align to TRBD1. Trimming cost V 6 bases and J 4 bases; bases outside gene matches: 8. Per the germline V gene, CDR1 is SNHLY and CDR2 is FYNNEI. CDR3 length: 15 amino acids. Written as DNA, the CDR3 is TGTGCCAGCAGCGTCGGTGGGACAGATAATGAAAAACTGTTTTTT. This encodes CASSVGGTDNEKLFF.

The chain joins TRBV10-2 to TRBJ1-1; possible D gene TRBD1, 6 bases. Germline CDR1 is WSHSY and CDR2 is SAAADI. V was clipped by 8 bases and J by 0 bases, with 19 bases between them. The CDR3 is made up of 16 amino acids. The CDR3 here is CASVQGSESMNTEAFF. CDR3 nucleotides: TGCGCCAGCGTACAGGGCAGTGAGTCTATGAACACTGAAGCTTTCTTT.

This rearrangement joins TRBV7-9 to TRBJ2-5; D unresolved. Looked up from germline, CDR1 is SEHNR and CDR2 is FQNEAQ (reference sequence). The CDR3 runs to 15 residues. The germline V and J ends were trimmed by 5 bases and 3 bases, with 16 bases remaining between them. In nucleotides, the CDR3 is TGTGCCAGCAGCGCAGGAACCCCTAGAGAAGAGACCCAGTACTTC. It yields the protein CASSAGTPREETQYF.

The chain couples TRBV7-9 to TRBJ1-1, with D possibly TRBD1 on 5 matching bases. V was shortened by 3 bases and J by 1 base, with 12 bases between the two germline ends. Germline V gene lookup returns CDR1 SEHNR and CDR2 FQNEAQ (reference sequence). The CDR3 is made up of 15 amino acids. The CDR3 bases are TGTGCCAGCAGCTTTCCCCTGACAGAGAACACTGAAGCTTTCTTT. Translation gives CASSFPLTENTEAFF.

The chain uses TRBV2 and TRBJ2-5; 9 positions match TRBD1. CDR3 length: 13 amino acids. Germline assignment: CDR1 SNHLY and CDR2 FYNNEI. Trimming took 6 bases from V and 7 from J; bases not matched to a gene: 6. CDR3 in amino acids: CASRERDRATQYF. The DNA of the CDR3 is TGTGCCAGCAGGGAGCGGGACAGGGCGACCCAGTACTTC.

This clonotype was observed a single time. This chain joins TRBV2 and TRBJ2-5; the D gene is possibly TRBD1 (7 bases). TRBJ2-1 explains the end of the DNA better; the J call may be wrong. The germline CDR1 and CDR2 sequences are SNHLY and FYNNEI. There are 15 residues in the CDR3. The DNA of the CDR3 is TGTGCCAGCAGTGTTCTGACAGGGACTCACAATGAGCAGTTCTTC. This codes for CASSVLTGTHNEQFF.

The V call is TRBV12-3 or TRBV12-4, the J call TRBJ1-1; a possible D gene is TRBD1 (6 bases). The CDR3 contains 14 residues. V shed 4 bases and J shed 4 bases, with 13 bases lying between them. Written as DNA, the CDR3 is TGTGCCAGCAGTTGGGGACAAATAGGCACTGAAGCTTTCTTT. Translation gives CASSWGQIGTEAFF.

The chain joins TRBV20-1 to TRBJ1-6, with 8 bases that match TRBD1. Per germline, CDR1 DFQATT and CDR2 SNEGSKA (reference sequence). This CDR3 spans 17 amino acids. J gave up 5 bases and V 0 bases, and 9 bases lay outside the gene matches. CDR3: CSARDVSRTGNNSPLHF. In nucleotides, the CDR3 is TGCAGTGCTAGAGATGTATCTAGGACAGGGAATAATTCACCCCTCCACTTT.